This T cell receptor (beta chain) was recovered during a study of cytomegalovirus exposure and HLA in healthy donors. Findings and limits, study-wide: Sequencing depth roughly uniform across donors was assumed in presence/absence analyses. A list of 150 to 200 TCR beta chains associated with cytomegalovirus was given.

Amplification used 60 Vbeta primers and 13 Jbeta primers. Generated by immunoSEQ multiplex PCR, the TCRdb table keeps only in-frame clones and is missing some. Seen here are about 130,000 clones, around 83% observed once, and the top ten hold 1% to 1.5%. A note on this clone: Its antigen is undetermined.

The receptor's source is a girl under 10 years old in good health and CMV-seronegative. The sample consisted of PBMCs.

CDR3 nucleotides: TGTGCCAGCAGCTTAGATCTGTACGAGCAGTACTTC. Its protein is CASSLDLYEQYF. The gene calls are TRBV7-2 and TRBJ2-7; D unresolved. CDR3 size: 12 residues. The V gene's germline CDR1 is SGHTA and CDR2 FQGNSA. Trimming shortened V by 1 base and J by 4 bases, and 5 bases separated the two germline ends.